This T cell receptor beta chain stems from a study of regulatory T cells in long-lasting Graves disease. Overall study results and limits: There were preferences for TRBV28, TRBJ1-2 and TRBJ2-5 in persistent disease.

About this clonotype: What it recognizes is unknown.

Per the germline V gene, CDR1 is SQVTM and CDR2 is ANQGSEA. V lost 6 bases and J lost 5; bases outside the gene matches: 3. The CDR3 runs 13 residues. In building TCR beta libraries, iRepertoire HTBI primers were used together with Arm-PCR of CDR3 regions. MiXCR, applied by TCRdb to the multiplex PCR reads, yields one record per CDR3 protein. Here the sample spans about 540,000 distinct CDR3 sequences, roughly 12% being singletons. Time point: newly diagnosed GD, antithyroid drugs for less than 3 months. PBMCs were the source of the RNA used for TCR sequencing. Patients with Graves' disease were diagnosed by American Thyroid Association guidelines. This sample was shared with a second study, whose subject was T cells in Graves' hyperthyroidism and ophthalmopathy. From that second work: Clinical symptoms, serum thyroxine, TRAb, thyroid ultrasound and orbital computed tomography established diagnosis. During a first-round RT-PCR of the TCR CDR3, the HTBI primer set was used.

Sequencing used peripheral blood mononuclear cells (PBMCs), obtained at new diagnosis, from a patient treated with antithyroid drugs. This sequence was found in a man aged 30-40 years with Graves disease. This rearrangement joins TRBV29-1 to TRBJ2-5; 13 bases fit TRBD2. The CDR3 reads CSVRLAGGETQYF. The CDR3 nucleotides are TGCAGCGTACGACTAGCGGGAGGTGAGACCCAGTACTTC.